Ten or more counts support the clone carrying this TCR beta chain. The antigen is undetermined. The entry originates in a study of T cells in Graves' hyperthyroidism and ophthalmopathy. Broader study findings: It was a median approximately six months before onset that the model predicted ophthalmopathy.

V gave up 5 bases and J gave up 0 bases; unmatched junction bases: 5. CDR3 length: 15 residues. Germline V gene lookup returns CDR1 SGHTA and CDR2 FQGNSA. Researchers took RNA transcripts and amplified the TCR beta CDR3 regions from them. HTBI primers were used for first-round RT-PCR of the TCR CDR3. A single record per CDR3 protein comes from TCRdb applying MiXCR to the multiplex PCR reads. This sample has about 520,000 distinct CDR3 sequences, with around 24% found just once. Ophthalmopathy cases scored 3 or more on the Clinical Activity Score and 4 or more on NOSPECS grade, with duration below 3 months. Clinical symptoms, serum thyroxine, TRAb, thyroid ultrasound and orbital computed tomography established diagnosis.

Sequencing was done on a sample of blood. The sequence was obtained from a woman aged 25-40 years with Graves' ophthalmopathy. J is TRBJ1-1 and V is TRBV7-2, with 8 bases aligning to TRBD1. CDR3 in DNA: TGTGCCAGCAGCGTCCGACAGGGGATGAACACTGAAGCTTTCTTT. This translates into CASSVRQGMNTEAFF.